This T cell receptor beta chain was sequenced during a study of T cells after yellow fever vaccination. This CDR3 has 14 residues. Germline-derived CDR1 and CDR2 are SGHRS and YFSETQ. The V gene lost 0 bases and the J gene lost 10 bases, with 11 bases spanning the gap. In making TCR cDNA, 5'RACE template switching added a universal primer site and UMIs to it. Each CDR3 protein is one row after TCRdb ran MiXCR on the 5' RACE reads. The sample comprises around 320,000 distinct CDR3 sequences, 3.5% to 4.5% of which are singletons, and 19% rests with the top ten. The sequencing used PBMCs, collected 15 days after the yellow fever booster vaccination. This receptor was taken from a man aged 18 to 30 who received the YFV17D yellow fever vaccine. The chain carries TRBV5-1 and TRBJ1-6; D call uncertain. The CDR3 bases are TGCGCCAGCAGCTTGGAACCGACGAGATCACCCCTCCACTTT. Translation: CASSLEPTRSPLHF.